Below are 3 T cell receptor beta chains sequenced from a single sample in a study of blood T cell repertoires in COVID-19. Assay: immunoSEQ multiplex PCR; the TCRdb copy retains only in-frame clones and omits some. The sample contains 150,000 to 200,000 clones, roughly 87% of which appear only once. Sample: PBMCs or T cells enriched from blood (not recorded which). The origin of the receptors is a woman between 50 and 59 years old who had recovered from COVID-19.

The V gene is TRBV3-1 (or the pseudogene TRBV3-2), the J gene TRBJ2-1; TRBD1 aligns across 7 bases. CDR1 and CDR2 (germline): LGHDT, YNNKEL (reference sequence). V gave up 2 bases and J gave up 5 bases; unmatched junction bases: 6. CDR3 length equals 15 residues. The CDR3 sequence: CASSQLGTADNEQFF. The CDR3 nucleotides read TGTGCCAGCAGCCAACTAGGGACAGCCGACAATGAGCAGTTCTTC.

The chain joins TRBV18 to TRBJ2-6; TRBD1 is a possible D gene (7 bases). This CDR3 spans 18 amino acids. Trimming pared 6 bases from V and 1 base from J, leaving 19 bases between. Germline CDR1 reads KGHSH; CDR2 reads LQKENI. The CDR3 DNA is TGTGCCAGCTCCAAATTGGAGGGGGCAATATCTGGGGCCAACGTCCTGACTTTC. Residues: CASSKLEGAISGANVLTF.

The chain recombines TRBV28 with TRBJ1-1, with 9 bases lining up with TRBD1. The germline gives CDR1 MDHEN, CDR2 SYDVKM. There are 14 residues in the CDR3. The V and J ends lost 6 bases and 5 bases, in that order; junction bases with no gene match: 7. CDR3 DNA sequence: TGTGCCAGCAGCCTGACAGGGGGAGAGACTGAAGCTTTCTTT. Encoded protein: CASSLTGGETEAFF.